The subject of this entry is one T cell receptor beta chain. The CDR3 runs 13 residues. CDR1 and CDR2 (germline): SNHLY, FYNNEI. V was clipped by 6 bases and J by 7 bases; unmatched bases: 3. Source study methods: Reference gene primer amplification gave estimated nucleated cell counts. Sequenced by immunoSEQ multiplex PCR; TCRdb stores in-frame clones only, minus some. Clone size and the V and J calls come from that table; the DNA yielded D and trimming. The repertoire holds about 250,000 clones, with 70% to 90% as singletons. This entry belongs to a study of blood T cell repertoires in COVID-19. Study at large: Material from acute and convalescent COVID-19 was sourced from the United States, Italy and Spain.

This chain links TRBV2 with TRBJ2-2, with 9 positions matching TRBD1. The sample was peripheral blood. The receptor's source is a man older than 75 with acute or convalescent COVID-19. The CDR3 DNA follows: TGTGCCAGCAGGACAGGGGGTTTCGGGGAGCTGTTTTTT. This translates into CASRTGGFGELFF.